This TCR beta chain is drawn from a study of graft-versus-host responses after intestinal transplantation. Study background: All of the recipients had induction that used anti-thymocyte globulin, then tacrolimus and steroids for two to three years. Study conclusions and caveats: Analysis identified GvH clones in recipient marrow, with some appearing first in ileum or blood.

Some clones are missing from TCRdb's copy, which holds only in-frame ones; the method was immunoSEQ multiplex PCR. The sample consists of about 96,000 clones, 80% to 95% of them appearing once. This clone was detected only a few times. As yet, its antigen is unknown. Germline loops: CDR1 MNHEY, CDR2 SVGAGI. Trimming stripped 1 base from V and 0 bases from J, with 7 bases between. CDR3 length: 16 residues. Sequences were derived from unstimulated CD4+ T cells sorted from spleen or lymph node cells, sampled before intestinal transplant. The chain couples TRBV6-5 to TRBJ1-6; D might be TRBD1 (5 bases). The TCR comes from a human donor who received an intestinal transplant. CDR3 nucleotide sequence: TGTGCCAGCAGTTACTACAGGAGCTCCTATAATTCACCCCTCCACTTT. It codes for CASSYYRSSYNSPLHF.